Following are 10 T cell receptor beta chains from one sample sequenced in a study of ipilimumab plus nivolumab after autologous stem cell transplantation. The data were produced by immunoSEQ multiplex PCR, yet TCRdb's version contains in-frame clones alone and is incomplete. The sample lists 4,800 or so clones; approximately 76% were seen once. The specimen comprised PBMCs, sampled in a trial of ipilimumab plus nivolumab as post-transplant consolidation. The receptors come from a male donor with multiple myeloma.

This clone was seen a single time. This sequence joins TRBV6-1 and TRBJ2-7, with D possibly matching TRBD1 (5 bases). This CDR3 contains 14 residues. Per the germline V gene, CDR1 is MNHNS and CDR2 is SASEGT. Trimming pared 2 bases from V and 2 bases from J, leaving 10 bases between. CDR3 coding DNA: TGTGCCAGCAGTGAACGCCAGGGCACCTACGAGCAGTACTTC. The encoded protein is CASSERQGTYEQYF.

Turning to this clone: Distinct nucleotide sequences in the sample also encode this CDR3. The V gene is TRBV5-6, the J gene TRBJ2-7; tentatively, D is TRBD2 (7 bases). The CDR3 has 14 amino acids. V lost 4 bases and J lost 1, with 12 bases in between. The germline gives CDR1 SGHDT, CDR2 YYEEEE. DNA for the CDR3: TGTGCCAGCAGCCTAGGGGGGGATTCCTACGAGCAGTACTTC. This encodes CASSLGGDSYEQYF.

This chain connects TRBV13 to TRBJ1-4; a weak D match, TRBD1 (5 bases). Germline V gives CDR1 PRHDT, CDR2 FYEKMQ (reference sequence). CDR3 length: 17 amino acids. Trimming shortened V by 5 bases and J by 3 bases, and 19 bases separated the two germline ends. The CDR3 is CASSLRKKGRPNEKLFF. In DNA form, the CDR3 reads TGTGCCAGCAGCCTTCGTAAAAAGGGACGGCCTAATGAAAAACTGTTTTTT. Combining the CDR3 with reference TRBV13 and TRBJ1-4 gives the whole variable domain AAGVIQSPRHLIKEKRETATLKCYPIPRHDTVYWYQQGPGQDPQFLISFYEKMQSDKGSIPDRFSAQQFSDYHSELNMSSLELGDSALYFCASSLRKKGRPNEKLFFGSGTQLSVL.

The rearrangement joins TRBV6-1 to TRBJ2-3, with a tentative D call TRBD1 (6 bases). Germline CDR1 MNHNS, CDR2 SASEGT. The CDR3 runs to 15 residues. Trimming removed 5 bases at V and 3 bases at J, with 15 bases between. In DNA form, the CDR3 reads TGTGCCAGCAGTATCAGGGGCCAGCAAACAGATACGCAGTATTTT. This gives the protein CASSIRGQQTDTQYF.

The rearrangement uses TRBV18 and TRBJ1-1; D not resolved. This CDR3 has 16 residues. CDR1 and CDR2 (germline): KGHSH, LQKENI. Trimming stripped 2 bases from V and 4 bases from J, with 17 bases between. CDR3 region: CASSPFAARGSTEAFF. CDR3 in DNA: TGTGCCAGCTCACCATTCGCAGCTCGGGGAAGCACTGAAGCTTTCTTT. Using reference TRBV18 and TRBJ1-1 for the parts outside the CDR3, the full variable domain is NAGVMQNPRHLVRRRGQEARLRCSPMKGHSHVYWYRQLPEEGLKFMVYLQKENIIDESGMPKERFSAEFPKEGPSILRIQQVVRGDSAAYFCASSPFAARGSTEAFFGQGTRLTVV.

This chain joins TRBV6-1 and TRBJ2-7; 7 positions agree with TRBD2. CDR3 length: 14 residues. The germline V gene has CDR1 MNHNS and CDR2 SASEGT. J gave up 3 bases and V 7 bases, and 9 bases lay outside the gene matches. CDR3 bases: TGTGCCAGCACCCCGGGGGGAAGCTTCTACGAGCAGTACTTC. This gives the protein CASTPGGSFYEQYF.

This chain links TRBV7-9 with TRBJ2-1; 13 bases agree with TRBD2. In germline, CDR1 is SEHNR, CDR2 FQNEAQ (reference sequence). The CDR3 contains 18 residues. With V trimmed by 5 bases and J by 2 bases, 9 bases remained unmatched. The CDR3 nucleotides read TGTGCCAGCAGCACAACACGGACTAGCGGGGGAACCTACAATGAGCAGTTCTTC. Protein sequence: CASSTTRTSGGTYNEQFF.

The chain links TRBV5-4 to TRBJ1-1; D is perhaps TRBD1 (5 bases). The germline V gene encodes CDR1 SGHNT and CDR2 YYREEE (reference sequence). The CDR3 covers 14 residues. V was pared by 0 bases and J by 1 base, with 7 bases between. Here the CDR3 DNA reads TGTGCCAGCAGCTTGGTTGGGGGGAACACTGAAGCTTTCTTT. Translated, it gives CASSLVGGNTEAFF.

Here the CDR3 reads CASEGDGETQYF. Written as DNA, the CDR3 is TGTGCCAGCGAAGGGGACGGGGAGACCCAGTACTTC. V usage is TRBV6-1 and J usage is TRBJ2-5; D possibly matches TRBD1 or TRBD2 (5 bases each). Germline V gene lookup returns CDR1 MNHNS and CDR2 SASEGT. Trimming took 8 bases from V and 5 from J, leaving 12 bases between them. This CDR3 has 12 amino acids.

This rearrangement joins TRBV2 to TRBJ2-1; 11 bases map to TRBD2. The V gene end was trimmed by 3 bases and the J gene end by 6 bases; junction bases not matched to a gene: 7. Germline-derived CDR1 and CDR2 are SNHLY and FYNNEI. This CDR3 has 16 amino acids. The CDR3 reads CASSDGSGGAGNEQFF. CDR3 bases: TGTGCCAGCAGTGACGGTAGCGGGGGGGCGGGCAATGAGCAGTTCTTC.